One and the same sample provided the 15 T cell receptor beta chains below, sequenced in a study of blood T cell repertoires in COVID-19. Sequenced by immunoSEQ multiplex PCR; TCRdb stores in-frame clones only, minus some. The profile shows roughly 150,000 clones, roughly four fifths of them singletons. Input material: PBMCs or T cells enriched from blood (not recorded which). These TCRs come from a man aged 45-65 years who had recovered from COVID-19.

CDR3 sequence: CASSDPTGGNQPQHF. The CDR3 DNA sequence: TGTGCCAGCAGTGATCCGACAGGGGGCAATCAGCCCCAGCATTTT. The J gene is TRBJ1-5, the V gene TRBV6-6, with 8 nucleotides matching TRBD1. CDR1 and CDR2 (germline): MNHNY, SVGAGI (reference sequence). V lost 5 bases and J lost 2; bases outside the gene matches: 5. The CDR3 length is 15 residues.

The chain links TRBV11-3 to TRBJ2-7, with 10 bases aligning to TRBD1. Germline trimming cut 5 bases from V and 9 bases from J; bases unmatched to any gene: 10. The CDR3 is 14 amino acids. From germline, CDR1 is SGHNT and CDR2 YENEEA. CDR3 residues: CASSAGTGVLRQYF. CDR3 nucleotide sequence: TGTGCCAGCAGCGCCGGGACAGGGGTCCTTCGGCAGTACTTC. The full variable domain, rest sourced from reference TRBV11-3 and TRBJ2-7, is EAGVVQSPRYKIIEKKQPVAFWCNPISGHNTLYWYLQNLGQGPELLIRYENEEAVDDSQLPKDRFSAERLKGVDSTLKIQPAELGDSAVYLCASSAGTGVLRQYFGPGTRLTVT.

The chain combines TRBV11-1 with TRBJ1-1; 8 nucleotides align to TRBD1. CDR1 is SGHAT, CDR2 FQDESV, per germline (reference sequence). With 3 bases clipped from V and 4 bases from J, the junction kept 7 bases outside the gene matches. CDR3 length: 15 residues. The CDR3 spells CASSLQGAQGTEAFF. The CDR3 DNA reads TGTGCCAGCAGCTTGCAGGGGGCCCAAGGCACTGAAGCTTTCTTT.

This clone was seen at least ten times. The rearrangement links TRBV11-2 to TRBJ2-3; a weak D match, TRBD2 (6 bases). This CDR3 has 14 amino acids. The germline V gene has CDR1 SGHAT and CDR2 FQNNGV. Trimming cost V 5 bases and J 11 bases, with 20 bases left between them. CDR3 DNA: TGTGCCAGCAGCCGACGGACAATCCTGGGGGGGCAGTATTTT. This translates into CASSRRTILGGQYF.

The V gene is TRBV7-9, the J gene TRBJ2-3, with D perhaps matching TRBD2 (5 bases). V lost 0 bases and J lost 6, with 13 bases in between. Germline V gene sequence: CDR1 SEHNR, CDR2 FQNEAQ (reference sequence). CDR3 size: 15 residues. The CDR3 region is CASSLARARADTQYF. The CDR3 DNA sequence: TGTGCCAGCAGCTTAGCGCGGGCTAGAGCTGATACGCAGTATTTT.

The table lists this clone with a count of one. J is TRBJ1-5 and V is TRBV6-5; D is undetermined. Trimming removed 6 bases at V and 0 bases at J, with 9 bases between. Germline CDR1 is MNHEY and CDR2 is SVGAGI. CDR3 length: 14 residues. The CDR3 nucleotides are TGTGCCAGCAGCGAGGACTATAGCAATCAGCCCCAGCATTTT. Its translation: CASSEDYSNQPQHF.

CDR3 protein: CSVGQGTYEQYF. For the CDR3, the DNA is TGCAGCGTTGGGCAGGGCACCTACGAGCAGTACTTC. The chain links TRBV29-1 to TRBJ2-7, with D possibly being TRBD1 (5 bases). Germline lookup yields CDR1 SQVTM and CDR2 ANQGSEA. V was clipped by 4 bases and J by 2 bases, with 9 bases between them. The CDR3 runs 12 residues.

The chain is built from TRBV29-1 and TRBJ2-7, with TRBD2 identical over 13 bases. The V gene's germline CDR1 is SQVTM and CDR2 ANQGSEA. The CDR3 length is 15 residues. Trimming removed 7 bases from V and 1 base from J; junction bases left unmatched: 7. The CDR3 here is CSALTSGGGSYEQYF. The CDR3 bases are TGCAGCGCCCTCACTAGCGGGGGGGGTTCCTACGAGCAGTACTTC.

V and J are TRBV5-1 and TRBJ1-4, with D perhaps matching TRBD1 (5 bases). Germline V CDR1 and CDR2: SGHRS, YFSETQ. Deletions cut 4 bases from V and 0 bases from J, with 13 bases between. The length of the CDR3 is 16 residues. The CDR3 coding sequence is TGCGCCAGCAGCATAGGGACTTTTGCAACTAATGAAAAACTGTTTTTT. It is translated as CASSIGTFATNEKLFF.

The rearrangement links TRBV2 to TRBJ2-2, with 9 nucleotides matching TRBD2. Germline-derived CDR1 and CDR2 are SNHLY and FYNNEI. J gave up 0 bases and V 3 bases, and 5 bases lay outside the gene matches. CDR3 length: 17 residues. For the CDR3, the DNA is TGTGCCAGCAGTGATGCTAGCGGGGTCGCGAACACCGGGGAGCTGTTTTTT. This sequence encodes CASSDASGVANTGELFF.

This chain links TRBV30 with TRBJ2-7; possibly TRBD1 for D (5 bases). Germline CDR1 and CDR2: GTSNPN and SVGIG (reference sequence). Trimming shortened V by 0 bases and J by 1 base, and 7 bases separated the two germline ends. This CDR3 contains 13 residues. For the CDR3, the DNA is TGTGCCTGGAGTGTGGGGCAGTCCTACGAGCAGTACTTC. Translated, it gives CAWSVGQSYEQYF.

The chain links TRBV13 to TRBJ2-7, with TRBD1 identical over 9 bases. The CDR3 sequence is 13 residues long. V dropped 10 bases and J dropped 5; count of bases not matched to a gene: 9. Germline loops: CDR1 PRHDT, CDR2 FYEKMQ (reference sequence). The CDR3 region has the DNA TGTGCCAACGCCGGGACAGGGTTGCACGAGCAGTACTTC. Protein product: CANAGTGLHEQYF.

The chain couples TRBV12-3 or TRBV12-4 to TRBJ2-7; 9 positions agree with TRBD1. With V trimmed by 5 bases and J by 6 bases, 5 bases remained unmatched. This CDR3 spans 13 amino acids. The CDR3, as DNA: TGTGCCAGCAGTACGGGACAGGGACTCGAGCAGTACTTC. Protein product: CASSTGQGLEQYF.

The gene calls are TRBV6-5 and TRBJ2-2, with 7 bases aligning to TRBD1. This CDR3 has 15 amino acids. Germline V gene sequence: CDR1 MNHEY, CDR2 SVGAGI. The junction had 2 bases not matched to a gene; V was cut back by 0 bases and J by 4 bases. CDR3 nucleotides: TGTGCCAGCAGTTACTCGAACAGGGGCACCGGGGAGCTGTTTTTT. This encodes CASSYSNRGTGELFF.

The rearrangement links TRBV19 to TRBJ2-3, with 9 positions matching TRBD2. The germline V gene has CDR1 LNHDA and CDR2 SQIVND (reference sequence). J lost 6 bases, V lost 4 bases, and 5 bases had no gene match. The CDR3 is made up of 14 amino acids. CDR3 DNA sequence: TGTGCCAGTAGTAAACTAGCGGGCGTGGATACGCAGTATTTT. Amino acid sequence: CASSKLAGVDTQYF.